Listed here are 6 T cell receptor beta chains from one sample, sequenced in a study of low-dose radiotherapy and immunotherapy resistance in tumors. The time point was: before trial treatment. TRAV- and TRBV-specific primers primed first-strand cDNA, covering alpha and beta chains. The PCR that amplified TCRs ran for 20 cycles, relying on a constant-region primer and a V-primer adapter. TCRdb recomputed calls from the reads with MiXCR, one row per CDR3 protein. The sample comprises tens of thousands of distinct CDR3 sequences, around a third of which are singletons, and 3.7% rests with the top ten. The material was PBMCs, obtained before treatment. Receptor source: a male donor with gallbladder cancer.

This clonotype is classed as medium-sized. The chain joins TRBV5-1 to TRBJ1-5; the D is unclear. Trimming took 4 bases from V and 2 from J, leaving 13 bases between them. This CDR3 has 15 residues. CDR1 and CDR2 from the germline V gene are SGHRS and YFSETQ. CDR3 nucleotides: TGCGCCAGCAGCACCTCGGCGGGAGGCAATCAGCCCCAGCATTTT. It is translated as CASSTSAGGNQPQHF. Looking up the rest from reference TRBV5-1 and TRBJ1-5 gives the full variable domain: KAGVTQTPRYLIKTRGQQVTLSCSPISGHRSVSWYQQTPGQGLQFLFEYFSETQRNKGNFPGRFSGRQFSNSRSEMNVSTLELGDSALYLCASSTSAGGNQPQHFGDGTRLSIL.

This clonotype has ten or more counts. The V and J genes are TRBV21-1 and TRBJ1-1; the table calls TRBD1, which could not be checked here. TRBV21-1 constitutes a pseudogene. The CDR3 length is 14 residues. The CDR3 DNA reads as TGTGCCAGCCGGACAGCAAAAATGAACACTGAAGCTTTCTTT. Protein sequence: CASRTAKMNTEAFF.

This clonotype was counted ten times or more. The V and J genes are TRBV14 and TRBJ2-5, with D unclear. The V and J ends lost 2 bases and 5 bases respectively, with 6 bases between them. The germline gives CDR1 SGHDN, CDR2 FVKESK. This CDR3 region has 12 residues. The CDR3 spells CASSQISETQYF. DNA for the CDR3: TGTGCCAGCAGCCAAATATCGGAGACCCAGTACTTC.

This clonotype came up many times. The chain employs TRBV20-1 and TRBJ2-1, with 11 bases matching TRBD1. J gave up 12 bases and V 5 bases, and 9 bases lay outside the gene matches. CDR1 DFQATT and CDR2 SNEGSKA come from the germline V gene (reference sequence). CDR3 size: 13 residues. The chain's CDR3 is CSAQDRGRPGQFF. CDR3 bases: TGCAGTGCTCAGGACAGGGGGCGCCCGGGGCAGTTCTTC.

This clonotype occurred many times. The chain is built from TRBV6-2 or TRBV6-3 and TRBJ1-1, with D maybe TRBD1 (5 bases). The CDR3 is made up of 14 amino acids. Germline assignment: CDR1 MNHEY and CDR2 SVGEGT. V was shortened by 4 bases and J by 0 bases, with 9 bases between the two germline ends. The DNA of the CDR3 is TGTGCCAGCAGTTGGGGCACAATGAACACTGAAGCTTTCTTT. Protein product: CASSWGTMNTEAFF.

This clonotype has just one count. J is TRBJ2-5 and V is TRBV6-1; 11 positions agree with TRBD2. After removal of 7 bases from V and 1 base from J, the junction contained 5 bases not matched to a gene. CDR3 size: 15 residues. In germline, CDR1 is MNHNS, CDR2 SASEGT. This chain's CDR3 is CASTPTSGAQETQYF. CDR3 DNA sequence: TGTGCCAGCACCCCGACTAGCGGGGCCCAAGAGACCCAGTACTTC.